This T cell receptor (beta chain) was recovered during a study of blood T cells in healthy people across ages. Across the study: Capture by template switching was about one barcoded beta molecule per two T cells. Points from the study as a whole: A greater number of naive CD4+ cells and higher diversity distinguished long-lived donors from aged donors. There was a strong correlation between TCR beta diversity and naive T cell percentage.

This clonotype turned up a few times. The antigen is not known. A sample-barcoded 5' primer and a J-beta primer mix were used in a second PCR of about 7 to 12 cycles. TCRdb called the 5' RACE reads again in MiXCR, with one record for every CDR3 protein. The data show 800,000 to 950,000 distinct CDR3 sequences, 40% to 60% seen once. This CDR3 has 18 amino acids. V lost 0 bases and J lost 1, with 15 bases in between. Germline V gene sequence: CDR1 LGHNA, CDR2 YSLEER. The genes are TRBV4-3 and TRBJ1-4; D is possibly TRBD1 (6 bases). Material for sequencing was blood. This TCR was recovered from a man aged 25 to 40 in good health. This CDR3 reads CASSQDRGRGGTNEKLFF. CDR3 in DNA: TGCGCCAGCAGCCAAGATAGGGGCAGGGGTGGAACTAATGAAAAACTGTTTTTT.